The entry that follows covers one T cell receptor (beta chain) sequence. Its antigen is not known. Blood sampling was done at baseline, cycle 4 day 1, and cycle 7 day 1. This record belongs to a study of OX40 agonist ivuxolimab in advanced cancers. For the study at large: The dose-escalation cohort had hepatocellular carcinoma, melanoma, renal cell or head and neck cancer.

Clones were sequenced by immunoSEQ multiplex PCR, and TCRdb holds only the in-frame ones, with some missing. This table has approximately 15,000 clones, 64% appearing once. Findings and caveats of the study: Average numbers of expanded clones were greater in CD8+ T cells than in CD4+.

The V and J ends lost 8 bases and 2 bases, in that order; junction bases with no gene match: 1. The CDR3 runs 12 residues. Germline CDR1 and CDR2: LNHDA and SQIVND (reference sequence). This receptor was taken from an adult with an advanced solid tumor such as melanoma, head and neck, liver or kidney cancer. The chain carries TRBV19 and TRBJ1-2; 8 bases line up with TRBD1. Sequenced here: CD4+ or CD8+ T cells sorted from blood, sampled in a trial of the OX40 agonist ivuxolimab. CDR3 in amino acids: CASRTGNYGYTF. CDR3 DNA sequence: TGTGCCAGTCGGACAGGGAACTATGGCTACACCTTC.